What follows are 31 T cell receptor beta chains derived from one specimen sequenced in a study of OX40 agonist ivuxolimab in advanced cancers. Assay used: immunoSEQ multiplex PCR; TCRdb lists only in-frame clones, some missing. Counted here are 65,000 to 90,000 clones, about 86% occurring once; the ten biggest clones make up roughly 0.8%. The source material was CD4+ or CD8+ T cells sorted from blood, sampled in a trial of the OX40 agonist ivuxolimab. All receptors come from an adult with an advanced solid tumor such as melanoma, head and neck, liver or kidney cancer.

V usage is TRBV18 and J usage is TRBJ2-7, with D perhaps matching TRBD2 (5 bases). Germline CDR1 and CDR2: KGHSH and LQKENI. V lost 5 bases and J 2 bases, leaving 10 bases between the germline ends. The CDR3 totals 13 residues. The CDR3 here is CASSVGNPYEQYF. The CDR3 bases are TGTGCCAGCTCAGTCGGGAATCCCTACGAGCAGTACTTC.

The V call is TRBV28, the J call TRBJ2-7; D remains ambiguous. V lost 2 bases and J 4 bases, leaving 12 bases between the germline ends. The CDR3 is made up of 14 amino acids. From germline, CDR1 is MDHEN and CDR2 SYDVKM. The CDR3 reads CASSLLGGWYEQYF. CDR3 sequence (DNA): TGTGCCAGCAGTTTACTCGGCGGATGGTACGAGCAGTACTTC.

This clone came up a few times. The chain recombines TRBV11-3 with TRBJ2-1, with TRBD2 matching 7 bases. The CDR3 contains 17 residues. Germline loops: CDR1 SGHNT, CDR2 YENEEA. V gave up 9 bases and J gave up 9 bases; unmatched junction bases: 23. This CDR3 reads CARTYVGGSGVGGEQFF. The CDR3 coding sequence is TGTGCCAGAACATACGTGGGCGGGAGTGGCGTGGGGGGTGAGCAGTTCTTC.

V and J are TRBV6-1 and TRBJ1-1, with 11 bases that match TRBD1. V lost 8 bases, J lost 7 bases, and 12 bases stayed unmatched. This CDR3 is 15 amino acids long. The germline V gene encodes CDR1 MNHNS and CDR2 SASEGT. The CDR3 DNA is TGTGCCAGCGGACAGGGGGCGGTTTATGTCGGTGAAGCTTTCTTT. It encodes CASGQGAVYVGEAFF.

This chain joins TRBV16 and TRBJ1-4; D call uncertain. The length of the CDR3 is 14 residues. Germline loops: CDR1 KGHSY, CDR2 FQNENV. V was pared by 8 bases and J by 4 bases, with 14 bases between. Here the CDR3 DNA reads TGTGCCAGCGGGAGGACGGCCCTTAATGAAAAACTGTTTTTT. Translated, it gives CASGRTALNEKLFF.

The rearrangement links TRBV9 to TRBJ1-5; D call uncertain. Trimming took 2 bases from V and 0 from J, leaving 9 bases between them. This CDR3 region has 15 residues. Germline values: CDR1 SGDLS, CDR2 YYNGEE. CDR3 protein: CASSVGGFSNQPQHF. The CDR3 nucleotides read TGTGCCAGCAGCGTTGGAGGATTTAGCAATCAGCCCCAGCATTTT.

The chain recombines TRBV14 with TRBJ2-3, with D hard to call. This CDR3 has 11 residues. CDR1 is SGHDN and CDR2 is FVKESK in the germline V gene. Deletions cut 0 bases from V and 9 bases from J, with 4 bases between. The CDR3 protein is CASSQDLTQYF. In nucleotides, the CDR3 is TGTGCCAGCAGCCAAGACCTAACGCAGTATTTT.

J is TRBJ2-1 and V is TRBV19, with no clear D. Germline V gene data show CDR1 as LNHDA and CDR2 as SQIVND (reference sequence). CDR3 length: 15 amino acids. Trimming took off 3 bases at V and 0 bases at J, with 9 bases between the two ends. CDR3 in amino acids: CASSIELFSYNEQFF. The CDR3 DNA sequence: TGTGCCAGTAGTATCGAACTATTCTCCTACAATGAGCAGTTCTTC. The entire variable domain, with the rest obtained from reference TRBV19 and TRBJ2-1, is as follows: DGGITQSPKYLFRKEGQNVTLSCEQNLNHDAMYWYRQDPGQGLRLIYYSQIVNDFQKGDIAEGYSVSREKKESFPLTVTSAQKNPTAFYLCASSIELFSYNEQFFGPGTRLTVL.

This chain connects TRBV7-9 to TRBJ2-1; D perhaps matches TRBD2 (7 bases). CDR1 is SEHNR, CDR2 FQNEAQ, per germline (reference sequence). The CDR3 has 15 amino acids. V lost 8 bases to trimming and J lost 7 bases, with 21 bases between them. CDR3 in DNA: TGTGCCAGCGATAGGGGAGCGGGAAGGGGGAATGAGCAGTTCTTC. Translation gives CASDRGAGRGNEQFF.

This chain joins TRBV28 and TRBJ2-3; D unresolved. Looked up from germline, CDR1 is MDHEN and CDR2 is SYDVKM. Deletions cut 6 bases from V and 6 bases from J, with 19 bases between. The CDR3 contains 15 residues. The CDR3 bases are TGTGCCAGCAGGGAATCTCAAGGGCTAAAGGATACGCAGTATTTT. As protein: CASRESQGLKDTQYF.

The gene calls are TRBV6-6 and TRBJ1-4; 7 bases map to TRBD1. Germline-derived CDR1 and CDR2 are MNHNY and SVGAGI (reference sequence). V was clipped by 6 bases and J by 5 bases; unmatched bases: 9. This CDR3 comprises 15 residues. The CDR3 is CASRKDRVLNEKLFF. The CDR3 coding sequence is TGTGCCAGCAGGAAAGACAGGGTTTTGAATGAAAAACTGTTTTTT.

This chain uses TRBV7-9 with TRBJ1-1; TRBD1 aligns across 9 bases. V lost 8 bases, J lost 9 bases, and 10 bases stayed unmatched. CDR1 is SEHNR, CDR2 FQNEAQ, per germline (reference sequence). CDR3 length equals 13 residues. The CDR3 spells CASRLRDREKAFF. CDR3 DNA sequence: TGTGCCAGCCGATTACGGGACAGGGAAAAAGCTTTCTTT.

The chain recombines TRBV30 with TRBJ2-3; D remains unclear. Germline V gives CDR1 GTSNPN, CDR2 SVGIG (reference sequence). The CDR3 loop spans 13 amino acids. Trimming pared 3 bases from V and 6 bases from J, leaving 13 bases between. The CDR3 protein is CAWSLNFGDTQYF. In nucleotides, the CDR3 is TGTGCCTGGAGCCTGAATTTCGGGGATACGCAGTATTTT.

CDR3 DNA sequence: TGTGCCAGCAGCTTAGACAGGGCCCGGGGGCAGTATTTT. It translates to CASSLDRARGQYF. The chain couples TRBV11-2 to TRBJ2-3; D could derive from TRBD1 or TRBD2 (5 bases each). The CDR3 spans 13 residues. Germline V gene data show CDR1 as SGHAT and CDR2 as FQNNGV. V was shortened by 0 bases and J by 11 bases, with 12 bases between the two germline ends.

This clone is a singleton in its sample. V usage is TRBV21-1 and J usage is TRBJ2-7; the D call of TRBD2 is as the table states it, not checked on the DNA. TRBV21-1 is classified as a pseudogene. This CDR3 is 17 amino acids long. The CDR3 coding sequence is TGTGCCAGCAGGCGGACTAGCGGGAGGGAATTCTCCTACGAGCAGTACTTC. Its translation is CASRRTSGREFSYEQYF.

This clone has only one observation. V usage is TRBV30 and J usage is TRBJ1-2; D is ambiguous. Germline assignment: CDR1 GTSNPN and CDR2 SVGIG (reference sequence). The CDR3 extends over 13 amino acids. The V gene lost 2 bases and the J gene lost 7 bases, with 14 bases spanning the gap. CDR3 DNA: TGTGCCTGGAGTCCAGGTCCTGGCGGTGGCTACACCTTC. This codes for CAWSPGPGGGYTF. The full variable domain, its missing parts supplied by reference TRBV30 and TRBJ1-2, is SQTIHQWPATLVQPVGSPLSLECTVEGTSNPNLYWYRQAAGRGLQLLFYSVGIGQISSEVPQNLSASRPQDRQFILSSKKLLLSDSGFYLCAWSPGPGGGYTFGSGTRLTVV.

The V and J genes are TRBV11-2 and TRBJ2-5; tentatively, D is TRBD1 (5 bases). Germline lookup yields CDR1 SGHAT and CDR2 FQNNGV. The CDR3 runs to 15 residues. Trimming shortened V by 5 bases and J by 5 bases, and 18 bases separated the two germline ends. CDR3 loop: CASSLGEGSGETQYF. The CDR3 coding sequence is TGTGCCAGCAGCCTAGGGGAAGGATCCGGGGAGACCCAGTACTTC.

The J gene is TRBJ2-1, the V gene TRBV25-1, with 7 bases identical to TRBD1. The CDR3 runs 14 residues. Germline V gene lookup returns CDR1 MGHDK and CDR2 SYGVNS. Trimming took 5 bases from V and 9 from J; bases not matched to a gene: 10. The CDR3 nucleotides read TGTGCCAGCAGTACCACCGGGACAGCCGGTGAGCAGTTCTTC. This sequence encodes CASSTTGTAGEQFF.

The chain carries TRBV20-1 and TRBJ2-5; TRBD2 is a possible D gene (6 bases). CDR3 size: 11 residues. The V gene's germline CDR1 is DFQATT and CDR2 SNEGSKA (reference sequence). CDR3 sequence: CSWTRGGAQYF. Here the CDR3 DNA reads TGCAGCTGGACTCGGGGCGGGGCCCAGTACTTC.

The chain has TRBV27 and TRBJ2-3, with TRBD1 matching 7 bases. This CDR3 is built from 17 residues. With 6 bases clipped from V and 0 bases from J, the junction kept 12 bases outside the gene matches. CDR1 is MNHEY and CDR2 is SMNVEV in the germline V gene (reference sequence). As DNA, the CDR3 is TGTGCCAGCAGCTCCAACAGGGGAAGGACTAGCACAGATACGCAGTATTTT. Its translation: CASSSNRGRTSTDTQYF.

The chain links TRBV11-1 to TRBJ2-3; 7 nucleotides agree with TRBD2. Trimming removed 5 bases from V and 4 bases from J; junction bases left unmatched: 6. This CDR3 is 14 amino acids long. Germline CDR1 SGHAT, CDR2 FQDESV (reference sequence). The CDR3 protein is CASSRRGGPDTQYF. The CDR3, as DNA: TGTGCCAGCAGCCGCCGGGGAGGGCCAGATACGCAGTATTTT.

This chain joins TRBV5-6 and TRBJ1-1; no clear D gene. Germline values: CDR1 SGHDT, CDR2 YYEEEE. The CDR3 length is 14 residues. V was trimmed by 5 bases and J by 8 bases, leaving 19 bases between them. The CDR3 region has the DNA TGTGCCAGCAGGCTCGGAAATGGGGTGGTGGAAGCTTTCTTT. This sequence encodes CASRLGNGVVEAFF.

This clone was seen only once. The chain combines TRBV2 with TRBJ2-7, with 16 bases aligning to TRBD2. This CDR3 region has 20 residues. From germline, CDR1 is SNHLY and CDR2 FYNNEI. Trimming took 5 bases from V and 2 from J; bases not matched to a gene: 15. Written as DNA, the CDR3 is TGTGCCAGCAGTCCCATCCCCCCGGGACTAGCGGGAGGGAGACCCTACGAGCAGTACTTC. Translated, it gives CASSPIPPGLAGGRPYEQYF.

The chain is built from TRBV11-3 and TRBJ2-1, with D possibly TRBD2 on 5 matching bases. CDR1 SGHNT and CDR2 YENEEA come from the germline V gene. Trimming shortened V by 5 bases and J by 3 bases, and 8 bases separated the two germline ends. The CDR3 is made up of 13 amino acids. The CDR3 bases are TGTGCCAGCAGCCTAGCCCGCTACAATGAGCAGTTCTTC. Translation: CASSLARYNEQFF.

This chain connects TRBV27 to TRBJ2-7; D could derive from TRBD1 or TRBD2 (6 bases each). Between the trimmed V and J ends, which lost 7 bases and 1 base, there was a span of 26 bases. This CDR3 spans 18 amino acids. Germline V gene lookup returns CDR1 MNHEY and CDR2 SMNVEV (reference sequence). DNA of the CDR3: TGTGCCAGCACGATGGTTCTCCGCAGGGGAGGAATTTCCTACGAGCAGTACTTC. Residues: CASTMVLRRGGISYEQYF.

As DNA, the CDR3 is TGTGCCAGCAGCTACCGACTAGCGACCAATGAGCAGTTCTTC. Amino acids: CASSYRLATNEQFF. This sequence joins TRBV6-6 and TRBJ2-1, with TRBD2 matching 8 bases. The CDR3 sequence is 14 residues long. V was pared by 6 bases and J by 6 bases, with 7 bases of the junction left unmatched. Germline-derived CDR1 and CDR2 are MNHNY and SVGAGI (reference sequence).

The chain combines TRBV6-1 with TRBJ1-1; D uncertain. This CDR3 contains 11 residues. V was pared by 3 bases and J by 8 bases, with 7 bases between. The germline gives CDR1 MNHNS, CDR2 SASEGT. The DNA of the CDR3 is TGTGCCAGCAGTGATGCTCGAGAAGCTTTCTTT. Its translation is CASSDAREAFF.

The rearrangement uses TRBV5-6 and TRBJ2-3; D not resolved. V was trimmed by 4 bases and J by 1 base, leaving 10 bases between them. Per the germline V gene, CDR1 is SGHDT and CDR2 is YYEEEE. The CDR3 is 14 amino acids. Written as DNA, the CDR3 is TGTGCCAGCAGCCCGGGCCTGCGCACAGATACGCAGTATTTT. It encodes CASSPGLRTDTQYF.

This clone was counted a single time. The chain combines TRBV12-1 with TRBJ2-7; TRBD2 was called by the table and not checked on the DNA. TRBV12-1 is listed as a pseudogene. The CDR3 has 17 amino acids. The CDR3 DNA reads as TGTGCCAGCAGCTACCCGGGACTAGCGGGGATGGACGGCGAGCAGTACTTC. It is translated as CASSYPGLAGMDGEQYF.

The chain couples TRBV27 to TRBJ2-7; 8 bases fit TRBD1. The germline V gene has CDR1 MNHEY and CDR2 SMNVEV (reference sequence). Trimming at V came to 6 bases and at J to 3 bases, leaving 19 bases not matched to a gene. The CDR3 runs 18 residues. CDR3 sequence: CASSLQPFPGQGHYEQYF. DNA of the CDR3: TGTGCCAGCAGCCTCCAACCCTTCCCTGGACAGGGTCACTACGAGCAGTACTTC.

The chain recombines TRBV18 with TRBJ2-1; 8 bases align to TRBD1. The CDR3 is made up of 16 amino acids. V shed 4 bases, J shed 6 bases, and the junction held 11 bases outside the gene matches. From germline, CDR1 is KGHSH and CDR2 LQKENI. The CDR3 nucleotides are TGTGCCAGCTCACTAGAGACAGGGGCCCCTCCCAATGAGCAGTTCTTC. Translating it yields CASSLETGAPPNEQFF.